These T cell receptor beta chains were read from a single sample in a study of a mutant IDH1 vaccine in newly diagnosed glioma. No antigen has been assigned to these receptors. Generated by immunoSEQ multiplex PCR, the TCRdb table keeps only in-frame clones and is missing some. The data contain more than 25,000 clones, over 60% of them singletons. The material sequenced was PBMCs, taken from a glioma patient whose treatment included an IDH1 peptide vaccine. All receptors come from a man aged 50-60 years with glioma. Both conserved end residues are part of each CDR3. The order of the fields is clone size, V gene, J gene, D gene, CDR3 DNA, CDR3 protein. A D gene is named only where the DNA matches it firmly. Clone size is given for some rows only: seen once, a few or many times, or a class if the clone is expanded.

clone size: NA
V gene: TRBV7-8
J gene: TRBJ2-7
D gene: TRBD2
CDR3 DNA: TGTGCCAGCAGTCGGCGGACTAGCGGGACCTACGAGCAGTACTTC
CDR3 protein: CASSRRTSGTYEQYF

clone size: NA
V gene: TRBV6-6
J gene: TRBJ1-5
D gene: NA
CDR3 DNA: TGTGCCAGCACCACCCTCGGGCGTCAGCCCCAGCATTTT
CDR3 protein: CASTTLGRQPQHF

clone size: few
V gene: TRBV7-2
J gene: TRBJ1-1
D gene: NA
CDR3 DNA: TGTGCCAGCAGCTTAGAGACCTGGACTGAAGCTTTCTTT
CDR3 protein: CASSLETWTEAFF

clone size: NA
V gene: TRBV6-6
J gene: TRBJ1-2
D gene: NA
CDR3 DNA: TGTGCCAGCAGTTACCCAGGGTCTAACTATGGCTACACCTTC
CDR3 protein: CASSYPGSNYGYTF

clone size: NA
V gene: TRBV27
J gene: TRBJ2-1
D gene: NA
CDR3 DNA: TGTGCCAGCAGTTTATCCCACCGGAATGAGCAGTTCTTC
CDR3 protein: CASSLSHRNEQFF

clone size: NA
V gene: TRBV5-1
J gene: TRBJ2-7
D gene: TRBD1
CDR3 DNA: TGCGCCAGCAGCTTCCGGCCGACAGGGACCGAGCAGTACTTC
CDR3 protein: CASSFRPTGTEQYF

clone size: NA
V gene: TRBV7-2
J gene: TRBJ2-7
D gene: TRBD2
CDR3 DNA: TGTGCCAGCAGCCCACAGCGGGACCCTTTCTACGAGCAGTACTTC
CDR3 protein: CASSPQRDPFYEQYF

clone size: NA
V gene: TRBV5-1
J gene: TRBJ2-1
D gene: TRBD1
CDR3 DNA: TGCGCCAGCAGCTTGGAACAGGGGGCAAATGAGCAGTTCTTC
CDR3 protein: CASSLEQGANEQFF

clone size: NA
V gene: TRBV29-1
J gene: TRBJ2-3
D gene: TRBD2
CDR3 DNA: TGCAGCGTTGTTGTCCTAGCGGGGACCACAGATACGCAGTATTTT
CDR3 protein: CSVVVLAGTTDTQYF

clone size: few
V gene: TRBV19
J gene: TRBJ1-5
D gene: NA
CDR3 DNA: TGTGCCAGCGTAGACGGACCGTATAGCAATCAGCCCCAGCATTTT
CDR3 protein: CASVDGPYSNQPQHF

clone size: NA
V gene: TRBV7-8
J gene: TRBJ2-7
D gene: NA
CDR3 DNA: TGTGCCAGCAGCTTCGCGAGCTCCTACGAGCAGTACTTC
CDR3 protein: CASSFASSYEQYF

clone size: NA
V gene: TRBV4-1
J gene: TRBJ1-2
D gene: TRBD1
CDR3 DNA: TGCGCCAGCAGCCCGGGACAGGGGGCGGACTATGGCTACACCTTC
CDR3 protein: CASSPGQGADYGYTF

clone size: NA
V gene: TRBV6-6
J gene: TRBJ1-1
D gene: NA
CDR3 DNA: TGTGCCAGCAGTTACTCCGCTGAAGCTTTCTTT
CDR3 protein: CASSYSAEAFF

clone size: NA
V gene: TRBV7-2
J gene: TRBJ2-1
D gene: NA
CDR3 DNA: TGTGCCAGCAGCCCCCTTGCTAGCAAGGGCTACAATGAGCAGTTCTTC
CDR3 protein: CASSPLASKGYNEQFF

clone size: NA
V gene: TRBV25-1
J gene: TRBJ1-5
D gene: TRBD1
CDR3 DNA: TGTGCCAGCTTCGACAGGGGACCCAATCAGCCCCAGCATTTT
CDR3 protein: CASFDRGPNQPQHF

clone size: NA
V gene: TRBV5-1
J gene: TRBJ2-5
D gene: NA
CDR3 DNA: TGCGCCAGCAGCTTGTATCACGGGGAGACCCAGTACTTC
CDR3 protein: CASSLYHGETQYF

clone size: NA
V gene: TRBV14
J gene: TRBJ2-6
D gene: TRBD1
CDR3 DNA: TGTGCCAGCAGCCAGCCGGGACAGGGGGCGCCTGGGGCCAACGTCCTGACTTTC
CDR3 protein: CASSQPGQGAPGANVLTF

clone size: NA
V gene: TRBV5-6
J gene: TRBJ2-1
D gene: TRBD2
CDR3 DNA: TGTGCCAGCAGCTTGTCACTAGCGGGAGTTTCCTCCTACAATGAGCAGTTCTTC
CDR3 protein: CASSLSLAGVSSYNEQFF

clone size: NA
V gene: TRBV6-5
J gene: TRBJ2-7
D gene: NA
CDR3 DNA: TGTGCCAGCAGTTCTCTCGGACCCAGCGGCGAGCAGTACTTC
CDR3 protein: CASSSLGPSGEQYF

clone size: NA
V gene: TRBV7-2
J gene: TRBJ2-1
D gene: NA
CDR3 DNA: TGTGCCAGCAGCCCGGGGCGAGCGAGAATACAGTACAATGAGCAGTTCTTC
CDR3 protein: CASSPGRARIQYNEQFF

clone size: once
V gene: TRBV7-2
J gene: TRBJ2-1
D gene: NA
CDR3 DNA: TGTGCCAGCAGCGTTAGGAGGAACAATGAGCAGTTCTTC
CDR3 protein: CASSVRRNNEQFF

clone size: NA
V gene: TRBV14
J gene: TRBJ1-1
D gene: NA
CDR3 DNA: TGTGCCAGCAGCAGACAGCTGAACACTGAAGCTTTCTTT
CDR3 protein: CASSRQLNTEAFF

clone size: NA
V gene: TRBV28
J gene: TRBJ1-4
D gene: NA
CDR3 DNA: TGTGCCAGCAGAATAACCCGATCGGTCTTTGGTGGAAAACTGTTTTTT
CDR3 protein: CASRITRSVFGGKLFF

clone size: NA
V gene: TRBV5-4
J gene: TRBJ2-2
D gene: NA
CDR3 DNA: TGTGCCAGCAGCACAGACACTGCTACCGGGGAGCTGTTTTTT
CDR3 protein: CASSTDTATGELFF

clone size: NA
V gene: TRBV7-2
J gene: TRBJ1-1
D gene: NA
CDR3 DNA: TGTGCCAGCAGCTTAGGAGTAGGAGGATTTGAAGCTTTCTTT
CDR3 protein: CASSLGVGGFEAFF

clone size: once
V gene: TRBV5-1
J gene: TRBJ1-6
D gene: TRBD1
CDR3 DNA: TGCGCCAGCAGCTTGAAGGGACAGGGGGCTTCACCCCTCCACTTT
CDR3 protein: CASSLKGQGASPLHF

clone size: once
V gene: TRBV30
J gene: TRBJ2-1
D gene: NA
CDR3 DNA: TGTGCCTGGGCCGGTGGTAGTGAGCAGTTCTTC
CDR3 protein: CAWAGGSEQFF

clone size: NA
V gene: TRBV2
J gene: TRBJ2-5
D gene: NA
CDR3 DNA: TGTGCCAGCCAACGGGGGACACTACAAGAGACCCAGTACTTC
CDR3 protein: CASQRGTLQETQYF

clone size: once
V gene: TRBV7-2
J gene: TRBJ2-3
D gene: NA
CDR3 DNA: TGTGCCAGCAGATCCCCTTCCGGGACTAGCACAGATACGCAGTATTTT
CDR3 protein: CASRSPSGTSTDTQYF

clone size: NA
V gene: TRBV2
J gene: TRBJ1-3
D gene: NA
CDR3 DNA: TGTGCCAGCAGTGGGGAGGGAAGAAACACCATATATTTT
CDR3 protein: CASSGEGRNTIYF

clone size: NA
V gene: TRBV28
J gene: TRBJ1-4
D gene: NA
CDR3 DNA: TGTGCCAGCAGAACAACCTCAGTGGCGGGACTGTTTTTT
CDR3 protein: CASRTTSVAGLFF

clone size: NA
V gene: TRBV19
J gene: TRBJ2-1
D gene: TRBD2
CDR3 DNA: TGTGCCAGTAGTCCGGGACTAGCGGGAGTCAATGAGCAGTTCTTC
CDR3 protein: CASSPGLAGVNEQFF

clone size: NA
V gene: TRBV19
J gene: TRBJ1-2
D gene: NA
CDR3 DNA: TGTGCCAGTAGTACAAGACAGAGACGGGGCTACACCTTC
CDR3 protein: CASSTRQRRGYTF

clone size: NA
V gene: TRBV27
J gene: TRBJ2-3
D gene: NA
CDR3 DNA: TGTGCCAGCAGTTCGGGCGATGGCACGCAGTATTTT
CDR3 protein: CASSSGDGTQYF

clone size: few
V gene: TRBV15
J gene: TRBJ2-3
D gene: TRBD2
CDR3 DNA: TGTGCCACCAGCAGAGCGGCGGGAGAGGGTGCAGATACGCAGTATTTT
CDR3 protein: CATSRAAGEGADTQYF

clone size: NA
V gene: TRBV28
J gene: TRBJ1-5
D gene: NA
CDR3 DNA: TGTGCCAGCAGTGTCCTAGGACTTAGCAATCAGCCCCAGCATTTT
CDR3 protein: CASSVLGLSNQPQHF

clone size: NA
V gene: TRBV9
J gene: TRBJ2-5
D gene: NA
CDR3 DNA: TGTGCCAGCAGCGTAGGAGGGGGGAGTCGAGAGACCCAGTACTTC
CDR3 protein: CASSVGGGSRETQYF

clone size: few
V gene: TRBV27
J gene: TRBJ1-2
D gene: NA
CDR3 DNA: TGTGCCAGCAGTTCGGGGACGCGGTATGGCTACACCTTC
CDR3 protein: CASSSGTRYGYTF

clone size: NA
V gene: TRBV29-1
J gene: TRBJ2-5
D gene: NA
CDR3 DNA: TGCAGCGCTAGGGGGGGAGTACTAGAGACCCAGTACTTC
CDR3 protein: CSARGGVLETQYF

clone size: few
V gene: TRBV6-5
J gene: TRBJ2-3
D gene: NA
CDR3 DNA: TGTGCCAGCAGTTTTGCGGATACGCAGTATTTT
CDR3 protein: CASSFADTQYF

clone size: NA
V gene: TRBV27
J gene: TRBJ2-3
D gene: NA
CDR3 DNA: TGTGCCAGCAGCCTGATGGGAGGGGGTAGCACAGATACGCAGTATTTT
CDR3 protein: CASSLMGGGSTDTQYF

clone size: NA
V gene: TRBV28
J gene: TRBJ1-1
D gene: NA
CDR3 DNA: TGTGCCAGCACTGACAGCAGTTACCTTGGTTCTTTCTTT
CDR3 protein: CASTDSSYLGSFF

clone size: NA
V gene: TRBV10-3
J gene: TRBJ1-1
D gene: TRBD1
CDR3 DNA: TGTGCCATCAGTGCCCCGGGACAGGGGGCTTCGGGGAACACTGAAGCTTTCTTT
CDR3 protein: CAISAPGQGASGNTEAFF

clone size: NA
V gene: TRBV15
J gene: TRBJ1-5
D gene: NA
CDR3 DNA: TGTGCCACTGGGGGTGGCAATCAGCCCCAGCATTTT
CDR3 protein: CATGGGNQPQHF

clone size: NA
V gene: TRBV19
J gene: TRBJ2-6
D gene: NA
CDR3 DNA: TGTGCCAGTTGGGACGGCTCTGGGGCCAACGTCCTGACTTTC
CDR3 protein: CASWDGSGANVLTF

clone size: NA
V gene: TRBV5-4
J gene: TRBJ2-7
D gene: NA
CDR3 DNA: TGTGCCAGCAGCTTGGGGGTCGGGGACTTGAGCGAGCAGTACTTC
CDR3 protein: CASSLGVGDLSEQYF